Listed below are T cell receptor beta chains from one sample, sequenced in a study of shared clonotypes between healthy human individuals. Produced via immunoSEQ multiplex PCR; TCRdb's table is partial and in-frame only. The sample holds roughly 1,500,000 clones, around 98% seen once. Sequencing used naive CD4+ T cells sorted from blood. The receptors were gathered from a man under 40 in good health. Both conserved end residues are part of each CDR3. Each record gives: D gene, J gene, V gene, clone size, CDR3 length, CDR3 DNA, CDR3 protein. D genes are given only for firm matches. Only some rows state a clone size, as once, few, many or a class for expanded clones.

D: NA
J: TRBJ2-4
V: TRBV19
size: NA
length: 13
DNA: TGTGCCAGTAGTACGGGTCGGGGAAACATTCAGTACTTC
CDR3: CASSTGRGNIQYF

D: TRBD2
J: TRBJ2-1
V: TRBV10-3
size: NA
length: 16
DNA: TGTGCCATCAGTGATTTTCTAGCGGGAGGTTTAGGTGAGCAGTTCTTC
CDR3: CAISDFLAGGLGEQFF

D: NA
J: TRBJ2-1
V: TRBV18
size: NA
length: 12
DNA: TGTGCCAGCTCACTAATGAGAAATGAGCAGTTCTTC
CDR3: CASSLMRNEQFF

D: TRBD2
J: TRBJ2-7
V: TRBV7-9
size: NA
length: 19
DNA: TGTGCCAGCAGCTCCACCCGTTATAGCGGGAGCGATGACCGTCGGGAGCAGTACTTC
CDR3: CASSSTRYSGSDDRREQYF

D: NA
J: TRBJ2-2
V: TRBV28
size: NA
length: 15
DNA: TGTGCCAGCCGTTCCCCCGGAACGAACACCGGGGAGCTGTTTTTT
CDR3: CASRSPGTNTGELFF

D: NA
J: TRBJ1-1
V: TRBV10-1
size: NA
length: 13
DNA: TGCGCCACCAGGGGAGGATGGAACACTGAAGCTTTCTTT
CDR3: CATRGGWNTEAFF

D: TRBD2
J: TRBJ2-1
V: TRBV28
size: NA
length: 19
DNA: TGTGCCAGCAGTTCCCCGACAGTATTGCTGCGGGGACTACACAATGAGCAGTTCTTC
CDR3: CASSSPTVLLRGLHNEQFF

D: TRBD1
J: TRBJ1-1
V: TRBV29-1
size: NA
length: 16
DNA: TGCAGCGTTGAGCCGCGGACAGGGCGGATAGGCACTGAAGCTTTCTTT
CDR3: CSVEPRTGRIGTEAFF

D: NA
J: TRBJ2-5
V: TRBV6-1
size: NA
length: 15
DNA: TGTGCCAGCAGTATAAGCGCCAGATTTCGTGGGACCCAGTACTTC
CDR3: CASSISARFRGTQYF

D: NA
J: TRBJ1-5
V: TRBV19
size: NA
length: 17
DNA: TGTGCCAGTAGCTCTATGGTATCGGAGATTAGCAATCAGCCCCAGCATTTT
CDR3: CASSSMVSEISNQPQHF

D: NA
J: TRBJ2-7
V: TRBV21-1
size: NA
length: 17
DNA: TGTGCCAGCAGCAAAAGGACTAGCGGAATAACCTACTACGAGCAGTACTTC
CDR3: CASSKRTSGITYYEQYF

D: NA
J: TRBJ1-3
V: TRBV9
size: once
length: 15
DNA: TGTGCCAGCAGCGTAGTGGGAGGGTCGGGAAACACCATATATTTT
CDR3: CASSVVGGSGNTIYF

D: NA
J: TRBJ2-7
V: TRBV7-8
size: NA
length: 16
DNA: TGTGCCAGCAGCTTAGTACCCGGGCCCTCGGGCTACGAGCAGTACTTC
CDR3: CASSLVPGPSGYEQYF

D: NA
J: TRBJ1-4
V: TRBV29-1
size: NA
length: 11
DNA: TGCAGCGCAACAACTAATGAAAAACTGTTTTTT
CDR3: CSATTNEKLFF

D: NA
J: TRBJ2-2
V: TRBV28
size: NA
length: 12
DNA: TGTGCCAGCTGCCCCGTCGGGCGACAGCTGTTTTTT
CDR3: CASCPVGRQLFF

D: NA
J: TRBJ1-2
V: TRBV4-1
size: NA
length: 14
DNA: TGCGCCAGCAGCCAAGATTCGGGCCTTTATGGCTACACCTTC
CDR3: CASSQDSGLYGYTF

D: NA
J: TRBJ1-4
V: TRBV9
size: NA
length: 15
DNA: TGTGCCAGCAGCGTAGGTGGTCAGGGCGGCGAAAAACTGTTTTTT
CDR3: CASSVGGQGGEKLFF

D: NA
J: TRBJ1-5
V: TRBV14
size: NA
length: 16
DNA: TGTGCCAGCAGCCAAGGGGAGGGGCGACTGGATCAGCCCCAGCATTTT
CDR3: CASSQGEGRLDQPQHF

D: NA
J: TRBJ2-3
V: TRBV18
size: NA
length: 14
DNA: TGTGCCAGCTTACACCCCACAGGTCCAGATACGCAGTATTTT
CDR3: CASLHPTGPDTQYF

D: NA
J: TRBJ2-1
V: TRBV5-4
size: NA
length: 14
DNA: TGTGCCAGCAGCTTGTTTTCAGGGGCAGGTGAGCAGTTCTTC
CDR3: CASSLFSGAGEQFF

D: NA
J: TRBJ1-3
V: TRBV18
size: once
length: 16
DNA: TGTGCCAGCTCACCACTTCCAGGCATAGACGGAAACACCATATATTTT
CDR3: CASSPLPGIDGNTIYF

D: NA
J: TRBJ2-5
V: TRBV29-1
size: NA
length: 13
DNA: TGCAGCGTTGCTCTAGGGCCCCGGGAGACCCAGTACTTC
CDR3: CSVALGPRETQYF

D: NA
J: TRBJ2-7
V: TRBV4-3
size: NA
length: 13
DNA: TGCGCCAGCAGCCAAGACCTAGTGGCTTCCACTCGCTTC
CDR3: CASSQDLVASTRF

D: TRBD1
J: TRBJ2-5
V: TRBV5-4
size: once
length: 15
DNA: TGTGCCAGCAGCTCCCAAGGACAGGGTCAAGAGACCCAGTACTTC
CDR3: CASSSQGQGQETQYF

D: NA
J: TRBJ1-1
V: TRBV4-3
size: NA
length: 15
DNA: TGCGCCAGCAGCCAAGATTTCGGTTGGAACACTGAAGCTTTCTTT
CDR3: CASSQDFGWNTEAFF

D: NA
J: TRBJ2-1
V: TRBV5-1
size: NA
length: 16
DNA: TGCGCCAGCTTTCTCTCAGCGGAAAACAGTGGGAATGAGCAGTTCTTC
CDR3: CASFLSAENSGNEQFF

D: NA
J: TRBJ2-5
V: TRBV18
size: NA
length: 15
DNA: TGTGCCAGCTCACCACCGACCAGGGCGGAGGAGACCCAGTACTTC
CDR3: CASSPPTRAEETQYF

D: TRBD1
J: TRBJ2-7
V: TRBV28
size: NA
length: 13
DNA: TGTGCCAGCAGGCAGACAGGGGGATACGAGCAGTACTTC
CDR3: CASRQTGGYEQYF